This record concerns one TCR beta chain sequence. Antigen unknown. This record belongs to a study of T cells in tuberculosis. Turning to the study itself: A South African cohort included IGRA-negative adolescents, latently infected IGRA-positive adolescents and adults with active tuberculosis. Within 7 days of starting treatment, or before, PBMC were stored. Findings and limits, study-wide: Active tuberculosis alpha repertoires lay closer to GMM-specific TCRs than controls'.

Generated by immunoSEQ multiplex PCR, the TCRdb table keeps only in-frame clones and is missing some. This table holds approximately 34,000 clones, around 93% found once. Germline loops: CDR1 MNHNY, CDR2 SVGAGI (reference sequence). The V end lost 0 bases, the J end lost 1 base, and 9 bases lay between the germline ends. The CDR3 is 15 amino acids. Described time point: new active TB diagnosis, blood taken before or within 7 days of starting treatment. V gene TRBV6-6 combines with J gene TRBJ1-1, with unresolved D. The sequences come from PBMCs, collected at tuberculosis diagnosis. This receptor was taken from an adult with tuberculosis. The CDR3: CASSYSSGRNTEAFF. DNA for the CDR3: TGTGCCAGCAGTTACTCATCAGGAAGGAACACTGAAGCTTTCTTT.